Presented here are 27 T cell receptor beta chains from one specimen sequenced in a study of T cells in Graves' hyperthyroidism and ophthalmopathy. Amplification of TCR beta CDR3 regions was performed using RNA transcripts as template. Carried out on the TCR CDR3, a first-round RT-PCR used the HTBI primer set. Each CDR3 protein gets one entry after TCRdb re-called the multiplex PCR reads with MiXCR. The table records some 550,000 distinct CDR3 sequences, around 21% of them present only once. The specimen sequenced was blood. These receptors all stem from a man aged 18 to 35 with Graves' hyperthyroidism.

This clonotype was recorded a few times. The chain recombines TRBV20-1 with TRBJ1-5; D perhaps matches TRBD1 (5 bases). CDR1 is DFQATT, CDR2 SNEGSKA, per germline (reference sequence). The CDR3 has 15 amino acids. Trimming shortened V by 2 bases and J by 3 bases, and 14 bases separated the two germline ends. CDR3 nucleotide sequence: TGCAGTGCTAGACAGTGGGCAGGACACAATCAGCCCCAGCATTTT. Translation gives CSARQWAGHNQPQHF.

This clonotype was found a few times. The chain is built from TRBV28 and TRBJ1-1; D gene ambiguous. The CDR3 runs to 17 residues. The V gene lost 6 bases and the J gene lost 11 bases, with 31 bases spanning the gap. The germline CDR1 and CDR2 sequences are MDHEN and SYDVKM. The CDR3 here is CASRYSPLRHVLGGAFF. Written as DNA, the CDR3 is TGTGCCAGCAGGTACAGCCCCCTCCGTCACGTCCTCGGTGGGGCTTTCTTT.

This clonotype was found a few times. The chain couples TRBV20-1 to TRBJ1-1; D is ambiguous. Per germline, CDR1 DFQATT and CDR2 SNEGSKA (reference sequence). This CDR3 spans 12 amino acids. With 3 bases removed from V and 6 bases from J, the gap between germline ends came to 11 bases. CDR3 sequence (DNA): TGCAGTGCTAGTGCGAGACCCCCTGAAGCTTTCTTT. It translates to CSASARPPEAFF.

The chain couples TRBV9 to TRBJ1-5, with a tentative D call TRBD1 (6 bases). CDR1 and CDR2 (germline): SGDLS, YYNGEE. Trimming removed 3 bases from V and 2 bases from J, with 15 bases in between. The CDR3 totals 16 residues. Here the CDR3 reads CASSADTGLGNQPQHF. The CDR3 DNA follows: TGTGCCAGCAGCGCCGATACAGGGCTGGGCAATCAGCCCCAGCATTTT.

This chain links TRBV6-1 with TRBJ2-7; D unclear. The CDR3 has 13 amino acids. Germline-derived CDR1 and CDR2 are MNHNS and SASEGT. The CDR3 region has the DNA TGTGCAGCCCGAAACAGCTTGCCATACGAGCAGTACTTC. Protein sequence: CAARNSLPYEQYF.

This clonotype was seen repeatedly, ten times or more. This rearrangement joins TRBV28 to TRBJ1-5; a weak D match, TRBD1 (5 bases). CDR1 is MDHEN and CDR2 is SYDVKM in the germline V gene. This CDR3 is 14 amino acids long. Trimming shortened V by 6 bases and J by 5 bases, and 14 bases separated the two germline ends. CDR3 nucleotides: TGTGCCAGCAGCCAAGACAGCAACCATCAGCCCCAGCATTTT. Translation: CASSQDSNHQPQHF.

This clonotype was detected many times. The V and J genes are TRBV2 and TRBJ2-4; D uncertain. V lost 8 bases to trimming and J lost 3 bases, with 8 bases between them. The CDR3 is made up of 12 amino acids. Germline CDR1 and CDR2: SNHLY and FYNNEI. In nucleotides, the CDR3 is TGTGCCAGCGCTTTGGACAAAAACATTCAGTACTTC. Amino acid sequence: CASALDKNIQYF.

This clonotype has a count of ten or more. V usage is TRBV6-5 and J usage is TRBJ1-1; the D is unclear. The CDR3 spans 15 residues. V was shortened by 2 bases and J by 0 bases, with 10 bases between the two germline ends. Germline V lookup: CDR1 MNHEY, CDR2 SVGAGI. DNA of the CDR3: TGTGCCAGCAGTTACGGTGGGTTCATGAACACTGAAGCTTTCTTT. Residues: CASSYGGFMNTEAFF.

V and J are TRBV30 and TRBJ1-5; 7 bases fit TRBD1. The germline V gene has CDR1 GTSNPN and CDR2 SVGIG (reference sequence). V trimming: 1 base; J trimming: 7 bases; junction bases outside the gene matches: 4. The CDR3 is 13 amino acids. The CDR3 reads CAWSEQGSQPQHF. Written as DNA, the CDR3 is TGTGCCTGGAGTGAACAGGGGTCCCAGCCCCAGCATTTT.

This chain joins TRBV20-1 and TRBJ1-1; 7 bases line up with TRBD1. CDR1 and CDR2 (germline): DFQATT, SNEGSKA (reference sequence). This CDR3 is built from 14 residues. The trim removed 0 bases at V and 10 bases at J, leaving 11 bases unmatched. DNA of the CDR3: TGCAGTGCTAGAGATCTGGTAGGACAGGTGACAGCTTTCTTT. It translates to CSARDLVGQVTAFF.

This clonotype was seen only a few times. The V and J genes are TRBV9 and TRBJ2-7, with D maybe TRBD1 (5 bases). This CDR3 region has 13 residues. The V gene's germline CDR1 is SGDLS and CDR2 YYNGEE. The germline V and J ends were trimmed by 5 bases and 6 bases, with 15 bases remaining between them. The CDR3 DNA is TGTGCCAGCAGTCCCACCCACCAGGGCGAGCAGTACTTC. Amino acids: CASSPTHQGEQYF.

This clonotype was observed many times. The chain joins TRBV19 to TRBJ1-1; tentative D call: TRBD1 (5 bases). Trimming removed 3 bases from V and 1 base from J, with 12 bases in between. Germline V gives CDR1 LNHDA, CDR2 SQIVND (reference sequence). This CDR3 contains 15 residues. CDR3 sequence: CASSIETVRNTEAFF. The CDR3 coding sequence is TGTGCCAGTAGTATCGAGACAGTGAGGAACACTGAAGCTTTCTTT.

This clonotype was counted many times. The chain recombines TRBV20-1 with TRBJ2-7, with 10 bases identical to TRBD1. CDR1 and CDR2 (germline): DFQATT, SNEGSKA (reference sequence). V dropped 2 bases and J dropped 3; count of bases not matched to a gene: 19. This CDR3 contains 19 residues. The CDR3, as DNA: TGCAGTGCTAGAAGGCGGGACAGGGGACGGGTTACGGGGAGCTACGAGCAGTACTTC. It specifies CSARRRDRGRVTGSYEQYF.

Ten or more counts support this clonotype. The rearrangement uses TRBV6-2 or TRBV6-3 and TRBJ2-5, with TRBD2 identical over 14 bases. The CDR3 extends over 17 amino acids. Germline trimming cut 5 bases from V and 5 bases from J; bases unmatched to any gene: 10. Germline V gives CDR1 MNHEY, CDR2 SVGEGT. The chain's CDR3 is CASSKTSGGALSETQYF. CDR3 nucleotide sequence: TGTGCCAGCAGTAAGACTAGCGGGGGGGCCTTATCTGAGACCCAGTACTTC.

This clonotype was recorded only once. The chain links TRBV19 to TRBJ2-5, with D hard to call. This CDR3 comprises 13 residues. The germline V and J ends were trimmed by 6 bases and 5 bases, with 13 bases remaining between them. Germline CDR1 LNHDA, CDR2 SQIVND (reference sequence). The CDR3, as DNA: TGTGCCAGTAGCCCAAAATACCGGGAGACCCAGTACTTC. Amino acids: CASSPKYRETQYF.

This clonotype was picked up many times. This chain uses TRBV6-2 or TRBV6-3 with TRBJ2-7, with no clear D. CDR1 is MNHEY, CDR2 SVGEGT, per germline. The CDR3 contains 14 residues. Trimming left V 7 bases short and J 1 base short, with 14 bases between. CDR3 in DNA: TGTGCCAGCACTAAGCCGGACGGATCCTACGAGCAGTACTTC. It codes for CASTKPDGSYEQYF.

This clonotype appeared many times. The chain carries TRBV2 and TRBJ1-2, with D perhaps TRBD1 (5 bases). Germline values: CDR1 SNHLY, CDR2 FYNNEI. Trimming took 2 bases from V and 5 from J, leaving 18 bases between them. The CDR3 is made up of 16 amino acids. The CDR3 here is CASSELRDSRRYGYTF. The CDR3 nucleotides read TGTGCCAGCAGTGAACTAAGGGACTCAAGAAGGTATGGCTACACCTTC.

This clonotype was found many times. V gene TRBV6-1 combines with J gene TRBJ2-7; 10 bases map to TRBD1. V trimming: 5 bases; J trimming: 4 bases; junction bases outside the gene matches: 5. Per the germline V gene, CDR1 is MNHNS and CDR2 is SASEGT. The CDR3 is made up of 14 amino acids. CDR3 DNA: TGTGCCAGCAGTCGACAGGGGGCCCTGTACGAGCAGTACTTC. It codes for CASSRQGALYEQYF.

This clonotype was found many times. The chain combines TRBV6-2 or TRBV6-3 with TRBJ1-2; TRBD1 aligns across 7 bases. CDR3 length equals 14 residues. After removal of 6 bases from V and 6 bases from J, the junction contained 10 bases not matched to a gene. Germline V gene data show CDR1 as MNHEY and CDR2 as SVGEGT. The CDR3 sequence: CASSSGQSSHGYTF. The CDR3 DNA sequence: TGTGCCAGCAGCTCGGGACAGTCTTCCCATGGCTACACCTTC.

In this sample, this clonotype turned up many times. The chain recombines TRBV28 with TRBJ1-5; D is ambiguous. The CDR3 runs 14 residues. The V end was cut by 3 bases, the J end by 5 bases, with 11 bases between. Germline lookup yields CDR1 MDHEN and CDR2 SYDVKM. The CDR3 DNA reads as TGTGCCAGCAGTTTGGGCAGGCACGATCAGCCCCAGCATTTT. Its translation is CASSLGRHDQPQHF.

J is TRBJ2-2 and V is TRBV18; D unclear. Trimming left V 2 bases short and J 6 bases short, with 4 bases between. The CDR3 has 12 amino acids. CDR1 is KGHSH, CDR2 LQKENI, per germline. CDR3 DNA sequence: TGTGCCAGCTCACCAAAGGCCGGGGAGCTGTTTTTT. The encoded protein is CASSPKAGELFF. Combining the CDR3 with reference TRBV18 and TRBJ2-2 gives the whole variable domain NAGVMQNPRHLVRRRGQEARLRCSPMKGHSHVYWYRQLPEEGLKFMVYLQKENIIDESGMPKERFSAEFPKEGPSILRIQQVVRGDSAAYFCASSPKAGELFFGEGSRLTVL.

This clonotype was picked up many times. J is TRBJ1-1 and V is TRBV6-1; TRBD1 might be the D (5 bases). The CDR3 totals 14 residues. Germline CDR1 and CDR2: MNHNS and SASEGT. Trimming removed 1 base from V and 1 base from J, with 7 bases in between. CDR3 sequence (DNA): TGTGCCAGCAGTGAAGGAACAGGGAACACTGAAGCTTTCTTT. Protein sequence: CASSEGTGNTEAFF.

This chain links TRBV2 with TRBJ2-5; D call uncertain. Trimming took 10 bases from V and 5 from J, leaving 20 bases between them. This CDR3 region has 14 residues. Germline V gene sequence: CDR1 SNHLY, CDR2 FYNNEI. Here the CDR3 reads CATRAAVATETQYF. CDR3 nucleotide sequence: TGTGCCACCCGGGCGGCGGTGGCGACGGAGACCCAGTACTTC.

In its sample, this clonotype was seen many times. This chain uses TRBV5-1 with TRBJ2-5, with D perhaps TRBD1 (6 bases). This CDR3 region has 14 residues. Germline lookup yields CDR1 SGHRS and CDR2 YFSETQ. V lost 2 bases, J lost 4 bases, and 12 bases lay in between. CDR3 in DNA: TGCGCCAGCAGCTTTGGGACATTTCGAGAGACCCAGTACTTC. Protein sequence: CASSFGTFRETQYF.

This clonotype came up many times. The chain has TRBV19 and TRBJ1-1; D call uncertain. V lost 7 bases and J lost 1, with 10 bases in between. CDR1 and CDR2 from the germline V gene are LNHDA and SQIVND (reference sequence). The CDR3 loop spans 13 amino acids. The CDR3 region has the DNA TGTGCCAGTACCACCTTTGCGAACACTGAAGCTTTCTTT. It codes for CASTTFANTEAFF.

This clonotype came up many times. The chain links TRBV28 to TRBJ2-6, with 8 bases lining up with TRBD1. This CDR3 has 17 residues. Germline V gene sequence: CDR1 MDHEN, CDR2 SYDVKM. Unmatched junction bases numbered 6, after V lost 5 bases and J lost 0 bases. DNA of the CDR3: TGTGCCAGCAGTAAGGGACAGGCGGCCTCTGGGGCCAACGTCCTGACTTTC. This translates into CASSKGQAASGANVLTF.

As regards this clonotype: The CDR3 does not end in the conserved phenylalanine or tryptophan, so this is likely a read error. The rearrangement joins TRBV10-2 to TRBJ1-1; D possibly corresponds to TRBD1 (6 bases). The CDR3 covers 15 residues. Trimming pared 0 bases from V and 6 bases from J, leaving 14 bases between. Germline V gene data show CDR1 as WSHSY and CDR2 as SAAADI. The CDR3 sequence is CASSESRRGAPEAFV. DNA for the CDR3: TGCGCCAGCAGTGAGTCCCGAAGGGGGGCCCCTGAAGCTTTCGTT.